These 10 T cell receptor beta chains share one sample of origin, sequenced in a study of blood T cell repertoires in COVID-19. Repertoires were generated with immunoSEQ multiplex PCR, while TCRdb's copy carries only in-frame clones and drops some. This sample has hundreds of thousands of clones, with nearly 85% found just once. The sequenced sample was peripheral blood. The source is a human donor in a cohort sampled during active COVID-19.

This chain links TRBV4-1 with TRBJ2-7; 9 nucleotides line up with TRBD2. The CDR3 covers 16 residues. V dropped 2 bases and J dropped 2; count of bases not matched to a gene: 7. Germline V gene sequence: CDR1 MGHRA, CDR2 YSYEKL. CDR3 coding DNA: TGCGCCAGCAGCCAAAATAGCGGGGGCCCAACCTACGAGCAGTACTTC. Its protein product is CASSQNSGGPTYEQYF.

This chain uses TRBV6-2 or TRBV6-3 with TRBJ1-2, with 8 bases fitting TRBD1. This CDR3 contains 14 residues. Germline values: CDR1 MNHEY, CDR2 SVGEGT. J lost 4 bases, V lost 2 bases, and 3 bases had no gene match. For the CDR3, the DNA is TGTGCCAGCAGTTACCCAGGGGGCTCCTATGGCTACACCTTC. This translates into CASSYPGGSYGYTF.

This sequence joins TRBV10-3 and TRBJ1-6, with TRBD1 matching over 7 bases. V trimming: 5 bases; J trimming: 7 bases; junction bases outside the gene matches: 11. CDR1 ENHRY and CDR2 SYGVKD come from the germline V gene. The CDR3 covers 16 residues. Here the CDR3 reads CAISSVQGQPNSPLHF. In DNA, the CDR3 is TGTGCCATCAGTTCTGTGCAGGGACAGCCCAATTCACCCCTCCACTTT.

The rearrangement joins TRBV5-1 to TRBJ2-1; 11 positions match TRBD2. This CDR3 spans 15 amino acids. V dropped 4 bases and J dropped 4; count of bases not matched to a gene: 4. The germline V gene encodes CDR1 SGHRS and CDR2 YFSETQ. In DNA, the CDR3 is TGCGCCAGCAGCGCCGGGACTAGCGGTTACAATGAGCAGTTCTTC. The encoded protein is CASSAGTSGYNEQFF.

The chain links TRBV28 to TRBJ1-4; D unresolved. Germline V gives CDR1 MDHEN, CDR2 SYDVKM. Trimming took 2 bases from V and 4 from J, leaving 5 bases between them. This CDR3 has 13 amino acids. The CDR3 is CASSLQYNEKLFF. CDR3 coding DNA: TGTGCCAGCAGTTTACAGTATAATGAAAAACTGTTTTTT.

The rearrangement joins TRBV7-8 to TRBJ2-7, with TRBD2 as a possible D gene (5 bases). The germline CDR1 and CDR2 sequences are SGHVS and FQNEAQ. The CDR3 is made up of 15 amino acids. With 3 bases removed from V and 4 bases from J, the gap between germline ends came to 16 bases. The CDR3 bases are TGTGCCAGCAGCTTTGGTTTCCCGGACTCATACGAGCAGTACTTC. The encoded protein is CASSFGFPDSYEQYF.

The CDR3 DNA reads TGTGCCAGCAGCTTAGTGGGACTAGCGGGGGGGAACCGAGATACGCAGTATTTT. Residues: CASSLVGLAGGNRDTQYF. The rearrangement links TRBV7-2 to TRBJ2-3; 16 nucleotides agree with TRBD2. The CDR3 has 18 residues. Trimming took 1 base from V and 5 from J; bases not matched to a gene: 6. The germline V gene encodes CDR1 SGHTA and CDR2 FQGNSA. The full variable domain, completed using reference TRBV7-2 and TRBJ2-3, is GAGVSQSPSNKVTEKGKDVELRCDPISGHTALYWYRQSLGQGLEFLIYFQGNSAPDKSGLPSDRFSAERTGGSVSTLTIQRTQQEDSAVYLCASSLVGLAGGNRDTQYFGPGTRLTVL.

This chain links TRBV3-1 (or the pseudogene TRBV3-2) with TRBJ1-5; 9 positions match TRBD1. V was clipped by 4 bases and J by 2 bases; unmatched bases: 9. The CDR3 contains 17 residues. Germline CDR1 reads LGHDT; CDR2 reads YNNKEL (reference sequence). CDR3 region: CASSLGQGRSGNQPQHF. The CDR3 nucleotides are TGTGCCAGCAGCCTTGGACAGGGGAGGTCGGGCAATCAGCCCCAGCATTTT.

The chain couples TRBV14 to TRBJ2-1; 11 bases map to TRBD1. Germline assignment: CDR1 SGHDN and CDR2 FVKESK. Losses at the gene ends were 4 bases for V and 8 bases for J; bases not matched to a gene: 7. The CDR3 sequence is 15 residues long. For the CDR3, the DNA is TGTGCCAGCAGCCCATTCAGGACAGGGGGCGATGAGCAGTTCTTC. Encoded protein: CASSPFRTGGDEQFF.

The chain employs TRBV2 and TRBJ1-5; D perhaps matches TRBD1 (6 bases). V was pared by 6 bases and J by 2 bases, with 14 bases between. The CDR3 spans 15 residues. Germline V gene lookup returns CDR1 SNHLY and CDR2 FYNNEI. The CDR3 sequence is CASSLDRLGNQPQHF. In DNA form, the CDR3 reads TGTGCCAGCAGCCTCGACAGGTTGGGCAATCAGCCCCAGCATTTT.